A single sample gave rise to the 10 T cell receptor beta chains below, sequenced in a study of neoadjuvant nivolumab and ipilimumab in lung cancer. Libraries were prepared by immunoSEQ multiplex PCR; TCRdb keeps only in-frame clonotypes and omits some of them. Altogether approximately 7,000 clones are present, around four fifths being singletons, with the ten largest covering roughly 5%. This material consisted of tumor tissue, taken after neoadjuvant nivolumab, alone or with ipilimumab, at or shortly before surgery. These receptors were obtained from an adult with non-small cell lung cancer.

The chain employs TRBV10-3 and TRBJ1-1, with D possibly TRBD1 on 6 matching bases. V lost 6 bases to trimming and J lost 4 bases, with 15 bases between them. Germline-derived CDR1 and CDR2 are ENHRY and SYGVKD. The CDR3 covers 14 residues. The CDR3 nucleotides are TGTGCCATCAGCGCCCACGAAGGGGGCACTGAAGCTTTCTTT. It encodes CAISAHEGGTEAFF.

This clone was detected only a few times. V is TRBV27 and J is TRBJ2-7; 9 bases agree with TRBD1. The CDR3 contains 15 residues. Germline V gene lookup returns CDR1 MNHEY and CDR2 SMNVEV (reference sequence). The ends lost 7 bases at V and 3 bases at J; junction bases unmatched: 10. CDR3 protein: CASTPGQGIGYEQYF. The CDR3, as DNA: TGTGCCAGCACCCCGGGACAGGGAATAGGCTACGAGCAGTACTTC.

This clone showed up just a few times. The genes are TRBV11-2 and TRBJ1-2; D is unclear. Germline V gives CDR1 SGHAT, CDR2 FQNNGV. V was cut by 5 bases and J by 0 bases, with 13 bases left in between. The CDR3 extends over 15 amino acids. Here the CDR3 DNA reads TGTGCCAGCAGCCCGCAGGAGCGCCCTAACTATGGCTACACCTTC. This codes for CASSPQERPNYGYTF.

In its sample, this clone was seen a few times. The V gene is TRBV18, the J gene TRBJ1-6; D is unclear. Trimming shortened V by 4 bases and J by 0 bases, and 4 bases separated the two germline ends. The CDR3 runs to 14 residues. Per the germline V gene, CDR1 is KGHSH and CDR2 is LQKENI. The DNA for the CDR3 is TGTGCCAGCTCACAGAGCTCCTATAATTCACCCCTCCACTTT. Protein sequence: CASSQSSYNSPLHF.

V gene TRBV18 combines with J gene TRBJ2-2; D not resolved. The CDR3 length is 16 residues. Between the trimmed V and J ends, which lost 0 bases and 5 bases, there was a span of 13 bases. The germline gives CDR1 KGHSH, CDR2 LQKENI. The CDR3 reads CASSPPPPVRTGELFF. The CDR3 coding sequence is TGTGCCAGCTCACCACCCCCCCCGGTCCGTACCGGGGAGCTGTTTTTT.

The DNA for the CDR3 is TGTGCCAGCAGCGTAGCGGACAATTCTGGCTACACCTTC. It is translated as CASSVADNSGYTF. The rearrangement uses TRBV9 and TRBJ1-2; perhaps TRBD1 as D (5 bases). The CDR3 spans 13 residues. The germline gives CDR1 SGDLS, CDR2 YYNGEE. Trimming removed 0 bases from V and 7 bases from J, with 10 bases in between.

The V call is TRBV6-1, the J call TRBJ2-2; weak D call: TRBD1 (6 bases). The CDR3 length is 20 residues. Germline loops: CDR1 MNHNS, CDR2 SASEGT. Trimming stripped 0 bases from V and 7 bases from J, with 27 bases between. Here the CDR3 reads CASSEALTGKNTRAGGELFF. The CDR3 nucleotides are TGTGCCAGCAGTGAAGCGTTGACAGGAAAGAATACTCGGGCGGGCGGGGAGCTGTTTTTT.

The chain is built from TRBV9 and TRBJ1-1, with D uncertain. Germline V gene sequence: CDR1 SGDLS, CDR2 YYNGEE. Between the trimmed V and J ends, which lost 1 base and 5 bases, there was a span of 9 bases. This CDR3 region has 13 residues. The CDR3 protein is CASSVNRGTEAFF. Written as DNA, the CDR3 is TGTGCCAGCAGCGTAAATCGAGGGACTGAAGCTTTCTTT.

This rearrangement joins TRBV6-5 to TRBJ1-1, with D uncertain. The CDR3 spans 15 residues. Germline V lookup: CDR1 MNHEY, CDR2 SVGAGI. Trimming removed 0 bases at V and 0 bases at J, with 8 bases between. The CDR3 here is CASSYSVTLNTEAFF. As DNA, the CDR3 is TGTGCCAGCAGTTACTCGGTGACACTGAACACTGAAGCTTTCTTT.

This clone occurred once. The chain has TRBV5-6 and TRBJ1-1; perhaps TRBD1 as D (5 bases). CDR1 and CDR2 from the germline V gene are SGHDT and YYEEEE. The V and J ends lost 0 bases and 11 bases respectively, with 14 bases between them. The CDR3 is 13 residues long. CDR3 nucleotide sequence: TGTGCCAGCAGCTTGGCGGAGGGGTATGGGGCTTTCTTT. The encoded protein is CASSLAEGYGAFF.